These 6 T cell receptor beta chains were sequenced from one sample in a study of T cells expressing NK-cell markers. TCRdb reanalyzed the 5' RACE reads and collapses them to one entry per CDR3 protein, without DNA. The sample holds about 460,000 distinct CDR3 sequences. The sequenced sample was blood T cells: a sorted CD56 or NKG2C T cell subset, CD4+ or CD8+ T cells, or bulk PBMC T cells (not recorded which). Source of these receptors: a woman aged 45-60 years in good health.

This rearrangement joins TRBV4-1 to TRBJ1-1. From germline, CDR1 is MGHRA and CDR2 YSYEKL. The CDR3 has 15 amino acids. The CDR3 sequence: CASSQVADMNTEAFF.

This chain uses TRBV20-1 with TRBJ2-3; TCRdb reports TRBD2, a call that lacks DNA to check it against. This CDR3 is built from 16 residues. Germline loops: CDR1 DFQATT, CDR2 SNEGSKA (reference sequence). CDR3 residues: CSARRTSGRRADTQYF.

V and J are TRBV12-3 or TRBV12-4 and TRBJ1-2; absent DNA, TCRdb's TRBD1 call cannot be checked. This CDR3 has 13 amino acids. The CDR3 region is CASSLAQGTLYTF.

The CDR3 here is CASSRPGGPEYF. This sequence joins TRBV12-3 or TRBV12-4 and TRBJ2-3; TCRdb picks TRBD2, but there is no DNA to check that call. This CDR3 spans 12 amino acids.

The chain employs TRBV12-3 or TRBV12-4 and TRBJ2-1; TCRdb outputs TRBD2, but without DNA this stays unchecked. The CDR3 consists of 15 residues. This CDR3 is CASTSGGRGINEQFF.

V usage is TRBV25-1 and J usage is TRBJ1-2. The CDR3 runs 11 residues. CDR1 and CDR2 from the germline V gene are MGHDK and SYGVNS. The CDR3 is CASSENLGYTF.